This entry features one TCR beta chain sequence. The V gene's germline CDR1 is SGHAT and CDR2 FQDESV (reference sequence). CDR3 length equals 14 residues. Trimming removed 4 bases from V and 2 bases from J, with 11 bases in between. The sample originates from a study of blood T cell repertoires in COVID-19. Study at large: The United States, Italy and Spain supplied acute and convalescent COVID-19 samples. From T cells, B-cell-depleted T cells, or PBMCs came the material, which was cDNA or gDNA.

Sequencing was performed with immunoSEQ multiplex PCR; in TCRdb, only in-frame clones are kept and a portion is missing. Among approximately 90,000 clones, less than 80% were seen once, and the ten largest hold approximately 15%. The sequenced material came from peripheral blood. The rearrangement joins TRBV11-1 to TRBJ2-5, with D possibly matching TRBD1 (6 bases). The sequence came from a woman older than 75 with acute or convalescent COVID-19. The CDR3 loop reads CASSYSGAQETQYF. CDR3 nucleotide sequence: TGTGCCAGCAGCTACTCAGGGGCACAAGAGACCCAGTACTTC.